The rows below give T cell receptor beta chains drawn from one sample of a study of cytomegalovirus exposure and HLA in healthy donors. Sequenced by immunoSEQ multiplex PCR; TCRdb stores in-frame clones only, minus some. Recorded for this sample: over 100,000 clones. The material sequenced was PBMCs. These TCRs come from a man younger than 45 in good health and CMV-seronegative. CDR3s include the opening cysteine and the closing phenylalanine or tryptophan. The order of the fields is J gene, D gene, V gene, CDR3 DNA, CDR3 protein. A D gene is named only where the DNA matches it firmly.

TRBJ1-2 TRBD1 TRBV30 TGTGCCTGGAGTGCCTCCCGACAGGGGCGAGGCGGCTACACCTTC CAWSASRQGRGGYTF
TRBJ2-7 TRBD1 TRBV27 TGTGCCAGCAGTCCCCGGACAGGGGGCATTTACGAGCAGTACTTC CASSPRTGGIYEQYF
TRBJ2-3 TRBD2 TRBV7-9 TGTGCCAGCAGCCGAGGTGGTGGACTAGCGGGGGACGGCACAGATACGCAGTATTTT CASSRGGGLAGDGTDTQYF
TRBJ1-6 TRBD1 TRBV18 TGTGCCAGCTCACTCGGACAGGGGGCGCTTTCACCCCTCCACTTT CASSLGQGALSPLHF
TRBJ2-3 - TRBV9 TGTGCCAGCAGCGTAGGGGGGGGCCAAACAGATACGCAGTATTTT CASSVGGGQTDTQYF
TRBJ1-2 - TRBV6-5 TGTGCCAGCAGTTCCCCGACAGGCCGGGCTTTTGACTACACCTTC CASSSPTGRAFDYTF
TRBJ2-7 TRBD1 TRBV19 TGTGCCAGTAAATCGGGACAGGGTGTCTACGAGCAGTACTTC CASKSGQGVYEQYF
TRBJ2-7 TRBD2 TRBV7-9 TGTGCCAGCAACGAGCGGGGGGACTCCTACGAGCAGTACTTC CASNERGDSYEQYF
TRBJ2-7 TRBD1 TRBV11-2 TGTGCCAGCAGCGATGTCAGGACAGGGGCCTCCGAGCAGTACTTC CASSDVRTGASEQYF
TRBJ1-4 TRBD1 TRBV7-2 TGTGCCAGCAGCTATGACAGGGGATGGGAAAAACTGTTTTTT CASSYDRGWEKLFF
TRBJ1-1 - TRBV10-3 TGTGCCAGTACCCCTTCGACAGGCTACACTGAAGCTTTCTTT CASTPSTGYTEAFF
TRBJ2-5 TRBD1 TRBV12-5 TGTGCTAGTGGTTTGGTAAGGGGGCTAGAGACCCAGTACTTC CASGLVRGLETQYF
TRBJ2-1 - TRBV5-6 TGTGCCAGCAGCTTCGGCAGGTATAAGGAGCAGTTCTTC CASSFGRYKEQFF
TRBJ1-1 TRBD1 TRBV5-1 TGCGCCAGCAGCTTGGGGGACAGTTGGAACACTGAAGCTTTCTTT CASSLGDSWNTEAFF
TRBJ1-1 - TRBV5-1 TGCGCCAGCAGCTTGGGACAGACAGTTAACACTGAAGCTTTCTTT CASSLGQTVNTEAFF
TRBJ1-3 - TRBV5-1 TGCGCCAGCAGCTTGGGTCAGGGTTTGGACACCATATATTTT CASSLGQGLDTIYF
TRBJ2-5 TRBD2 TRBV29-1 TGCAGCGTAGTGACTAGCGGGGGGGCGGAGACCCAGTACTTC CSVVTSGGAETQYF
TRBJ1-3 - TRBV25-1 TGTGCCAGCAGGGCTGGTGGTGGAAACACCATATATTTT CASRAGGGNTIYF
TRBJ1-5 - TRBV27 TGTGCCAGCAGTTTCCGGACAGATCAGCCCCAGCATTTT CASSFRTDQPQHF
TRBJ2-1 TRBD1 TRBV28 TGTGCCAGCAGTTTATTCGCAGGGGGCGACGGGCAGTTCTTC CASSLFAGGDGQFF
TRBJ1-6 - TRBV2 TGTGCCAGCAGTGAGAACAGGGACTATAATTCACCCCTCCACTTT CASSENRDYNSPLHF
TRBJ1-1 - TRBV18 TGTGCCAGCTCACCTCAAACAGGGTCTAACACTGAAGCTTTCTTT CASSPQTGSNTEAFF
TRBJ2-5 - TRBV27 TGTGCCAGCAGTTTCATCCACCAAGAGACCCAGTACTTC CASSFIHQETQYF
TRBJ2-2 TRBD2 TRBV15 TGTGCCACCAGCAGGGGACTAGCGGTGAACACCGGGGAGCTGTTTTTT CATSRGLAVNTGELFF
TRBJ2-7 TRBD1 TRBV6-5 TGTGCCAGCAGTTACTCCGGCAGGGGGCAAAACGAGCAGTACTTC CASSYSGRGQNEQYF
TRBJ1-5 - TRBV21-1 TGTGCCAGCAGCAGTTCCGGGACAGGGGGATTCCAGCCCCAGCATTTT CASSSSGTGGFQPQHF
TRBJ2-2 - TRBV18 TGTGCCAGCTCACCACCGGTCGGGGGGCCCACCGGGGAGCTGTTTTTT CASSPPVGGPTGELFF
TRBJ1-2 - TRBV9 TGTGCCAGCAGCGTAGAGTCCAGGGGACACTATGGCTACACCTTC CASSVESRGHYGYTF